This passage covers 8 T cell receptor beta chains from one sample sequenced in a study of T-cell reconstitution after alpha-beta-depleted transplantation in children. Preparation of the TCRbeta library was carried out with unique molecular identifiers. TCRdb reprocessed the PCR reads via MiXCR and lists one record per CDR3 protein. The sample includes more than 500,000 distinct CDR3 sequences, roughly 10% of them seen just once. The sequences come from PBMCs, mostly from graft donor cells, collected 180 days after TCRalphabeta/CD19-depleted stem cell transplant. The receptor source for this set is a female patient aged 2-15 years who had a stem cell transplant for aplastic anemia, so the T cells may come from the graft donor.

This clonotype was seen only a few times. The chain carries TRBV5-1 and TRBJ1-1, with 8 nucleotides matching TRBD1. J was trimmed by 5 bases and V by 0 bases; bases with no gene match: 6. This CDR3 is 15 amino acids long. CDR1 SGHRS and CDR2 YFSETQ come from the germline V gene. CDR3: CASSLVLTGVTEAFF. The CDR3 nucleotides are TGCGCCAGCAGCTTGGTTTTGACAGGGGTTACTGAAGCTTTCTTT.

The table lists this clonotype with a few counts. CDR3 nucleotide sequence: TGTGCCAGCAGTTTATCCCCTAGCGGGAGGGCCGGGGATGAGCAGTTCTTC. It encodes CASSLSPSGRAGDEQFF. The V and J genes are TRBV28 and TRBJ2-1; 12 nucleotides align to TRBD2. J lost 8 bases, V lost 1 base, and 9 bases had no gene match. The CDR3 sequence is 17 residues long. Germline CDR1 and CDR2: MDHEN and SYDVKM.

This clonotype was seen only a few times. The chain links TRBV5-1 to TRBJ2-1, with D tentatively TRBD1 (5 bases). V lost 3 bases and J lost 6, with 13 bases in between. The CDR3 spans 14 residues. Germline V gene lookup returns CDR1 SGHRS and CDR2 YFSETQ. The CDR3 nucleotides are TGCGCCAGCAGCTCTCTGATCCAGGGCAATGAGCAGTTCTTC. The encoded protein is CASSSLIQGNEQFF.

This clonotype appeared a few times. The chain is built from TRBV6-1 and TRBJ2-1; 14 positions agree with TRBD2. Germline lookup yields CDR1 MNHNS and CDR2 SASEGT. J lost 10 bases, V lost 3 bases, and 5 bases had no gene match. The CDR3 extends over 15 amino acids. The CDR3: CASSEGLAGDGEQFF. Written as DNA, the CDR3 is TGTGCCAGCAGTGAGGGACTAGCGGGAGACGGGGAGCAGTTCTTC.

The chain is built from TRBV15 and TRBJ2-3; D remains unclear. CDR3 size: 12 residues. Germline V gives CDR1 LNHNV, CDR2 YYDKDF (reference sequence). V was shortened by 0 bases and J by 8 bases, with 6 bases between the two germline ends. CDR3 bases: TGTGCCACCAGCAGAGATCGCGCTACGCAGTATTTT. Translation: CATSRDRATQYF. The entire variable domain, with the rest obtained from reference TRBV15 and TRBJ2-3, is as follows: DAMVIQNPRYQVTQFGKPVTLSCSQTLNHNVMYWYQQKSSQAPKLLFHYYDKDFNNEADTPDNFQSRRPNTSFCFLDIRSPGLGDTAMYLCATSRDRATQYFGPGTRLTVL.

This clonotype was recorded a few times. The rearrangement joins TRBV24-1 to TRBJ2-7; the D is unclear. Germline CDR1 reads KGHDR; CDR2 reads SFDVKD. There are 14 residues in the CDR3. With 5 bases removed from V and 0 bases from J, the gap between germline ends came to 10 bases. CDR3 residues: CATSGGGSSYEQYF. CDR3 coding DNA: TGTGCCACCAGTGGCGGCGGTAGCTCCTACGAGCAGTACTTC.

This clonotype was counted only a few times. The chain employs TRBV5-1 and TRBJ1-1, with 7 positions matching TRBD1. Germline loops: CDR1 SGHRS, CDR2 YFSETQ. Unmatched junction bases numbered 11, after V lost 6 bases and J lost 3 bases. There are 15 residues in the CDR3. The CDR3 bases are TGCGCCAGCACAGGGGGAACTTTAATCGACACTGAAGCTTTCTTT. Amino acid sequence: CASTGGTLIDTEAFF. The full variable domain, completed using reference TRBV5-1 and TRBJ1-1, is KAGVTQTPRYLIKTRGQQVTLSCSPISGHRSVSWYQQTPGQGLQFLFEYFSETQRNKGNFPGRFSGRQFSNSRSEMNVSTLELGDSALYLCASTGGTLIDTEAFFGQGTRLTVV.

The chain joins TRBV18 to TRBJ2-4, with D possibly being TRBD1 (6 bases). CDR1 and CDR2 (germline): KGHSH, LQKENI. Trimming took off 2 bases at V and 0 bases at J, with 20 bases between the two ends. CDR3 length: 19 residues. This CDR3 is CASSPGQRLVGIAKNIQYF. Here the CDR3 DNA reads TGTGCCAGCTCACCAGGACAGCGTCTAGTGGGGATAGCCAAAAACATTCAGTACTTC.